This TCR beta chain stems from a study of cytomegalovirus exposure and HLA in healthy donors. This clone was seen more than once but under ten times. Its antigen is unidentified. Study-wide points: Most sequenced TCRs were rare (though some public TCRs occurred in many donors).

Germline V gene lookup returns CDR1 SQVTM and CDR2 ANQGSEA. The CDR3 is 12 residues long. Trimming cost V 6 bases and J 4 bases; bases outside gene matches: 6. Researchers ran the PCR with 60 Vbeta and 13 Jbeta primers. Sequenced by immunoSEQ multiplex PCR; TCRdb stores in-frame clones only, minus some. The sample holds over 150,000 clones, more than 75% seen once. Regarding donors, all were healthy bone marrow donors. Though nominally healthy at sampling, donors likely had unrecorded immune exposures. This chain uses TRBV29-1 with TRBJ2-7; TRBD1 aligns across 7 bases. Input material: PBMCs. The source of this sequence is a girl aged 5 to 17 in good health and CMV-seropositive. CDR3 loop: CSVSTGLYEQYF. CDR3 DNA: TGCAGCGTGTCGACAGGGTTGTACGAGCAGTACTTC.